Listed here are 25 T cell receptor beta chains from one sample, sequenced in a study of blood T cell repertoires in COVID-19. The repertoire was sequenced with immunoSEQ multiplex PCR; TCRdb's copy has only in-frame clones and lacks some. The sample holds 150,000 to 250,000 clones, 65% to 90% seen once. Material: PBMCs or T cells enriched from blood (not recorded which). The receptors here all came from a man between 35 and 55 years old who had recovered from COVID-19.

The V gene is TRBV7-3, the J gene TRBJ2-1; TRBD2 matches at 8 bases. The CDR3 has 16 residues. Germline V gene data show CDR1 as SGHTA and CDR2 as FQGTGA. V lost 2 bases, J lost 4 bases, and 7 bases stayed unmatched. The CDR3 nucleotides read TGTGCCAGCAGCTTATCACCAGCGGGAGCGTACAATGAGCAGTTCTTC. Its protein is CASSLSPAGAYNEQFF.

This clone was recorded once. The CDR3 spells CASSLRENQPQHF. In DNA form, the CDR3 reads TGTGCCAGCAGTTTGCGGGAGAATCAGCCCCAGCATTTT. This chain connects TRBV27 to TRBJ1-5; D gene unclear. The V gene's germline CDR1 is MNHEY and CDR2 SMNVEV (reference sequence). Trimming left V 3 bases short and J 4 bases short, with 7 bases between. CDR3 length: 13 residues.

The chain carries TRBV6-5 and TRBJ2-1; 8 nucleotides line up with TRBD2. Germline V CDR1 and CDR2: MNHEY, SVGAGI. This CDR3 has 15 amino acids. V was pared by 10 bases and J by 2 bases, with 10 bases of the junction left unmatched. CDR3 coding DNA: TGTGCCATCGGGGGGGCGGGAGAACCCTACAATGAGCAGTTCTTC. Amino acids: CAIGGAGEPYNEQFF.

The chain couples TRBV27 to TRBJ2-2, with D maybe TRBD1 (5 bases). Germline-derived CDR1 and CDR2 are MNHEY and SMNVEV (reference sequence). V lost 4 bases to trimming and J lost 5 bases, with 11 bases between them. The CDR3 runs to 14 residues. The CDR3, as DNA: TGTGCCAGCAGTTGGGAAGGGGCTACCGGGGAGCTGTTTTTT. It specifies CASSWEGATGELFF.

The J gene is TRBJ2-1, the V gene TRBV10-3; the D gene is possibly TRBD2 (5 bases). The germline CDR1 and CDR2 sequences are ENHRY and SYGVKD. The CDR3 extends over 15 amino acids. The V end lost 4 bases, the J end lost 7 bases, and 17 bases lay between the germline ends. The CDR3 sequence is CAISGLRGPGNEQFF. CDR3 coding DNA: TGTGCCATCAGTGGGTTGAGAGGGCCCGGAAATGAGCAGTTCTTC.

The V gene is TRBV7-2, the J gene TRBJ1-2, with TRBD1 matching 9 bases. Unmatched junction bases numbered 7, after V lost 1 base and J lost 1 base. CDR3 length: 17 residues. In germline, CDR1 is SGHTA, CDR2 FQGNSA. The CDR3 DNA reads TGTGCCAGCAGCTTAGGAGAAAGACAGGGGGGTAACTATGGCTACACCTTC. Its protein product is CASSLGERQGGNYGYTF.

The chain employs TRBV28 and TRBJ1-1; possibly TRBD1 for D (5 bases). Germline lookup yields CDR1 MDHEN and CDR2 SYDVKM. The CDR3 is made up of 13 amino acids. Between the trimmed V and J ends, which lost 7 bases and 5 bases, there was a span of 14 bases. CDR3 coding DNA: TGTGCCAGCACCCCCCCAGGGTCAACTGAAGCTTTCTTT. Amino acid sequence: CASTPPGSTEAFF.

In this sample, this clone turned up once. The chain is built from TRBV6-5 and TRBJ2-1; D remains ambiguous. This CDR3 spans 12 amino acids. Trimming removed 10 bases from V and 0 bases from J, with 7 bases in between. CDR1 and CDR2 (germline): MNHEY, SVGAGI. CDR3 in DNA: TGTGCCACCGCCAGCTCCTACAATGAGCAGTTCTTC. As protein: CATASSYNEQFF.

The CDR3 loop reads CASSLGFSHQPQHF. CDR3 DNA: TGTGCCAGCAGCTTGGGATTCAGTCATCAGCCCCAGCATTTT. The chain links TRBV5-6 to TRBJ1-5; D unresolved. Trimming pared 0 bases from V and 5 bases from J, leaving 9 bases between. The germline gives CDR1 SGHDT, CDR2 YYEEEE. The CDR3 is 14 residues long.

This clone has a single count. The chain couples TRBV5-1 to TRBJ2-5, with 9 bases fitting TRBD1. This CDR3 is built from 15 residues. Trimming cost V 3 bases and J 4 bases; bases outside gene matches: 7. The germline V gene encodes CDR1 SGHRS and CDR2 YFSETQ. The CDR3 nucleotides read TGCGCCAGCAGCTCCTCCCAGGGACAGGGAGAGACCCAGTACTTC. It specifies CASSSSQGQGETQYF.

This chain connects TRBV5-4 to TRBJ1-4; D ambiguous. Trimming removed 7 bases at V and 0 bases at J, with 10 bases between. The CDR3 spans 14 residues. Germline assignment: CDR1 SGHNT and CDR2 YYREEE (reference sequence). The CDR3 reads CASGSTTTNEKLFF. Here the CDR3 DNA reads TGTGCCAGCGGGTCGACAACAACTAATGAAAAACTGTTTTTT.

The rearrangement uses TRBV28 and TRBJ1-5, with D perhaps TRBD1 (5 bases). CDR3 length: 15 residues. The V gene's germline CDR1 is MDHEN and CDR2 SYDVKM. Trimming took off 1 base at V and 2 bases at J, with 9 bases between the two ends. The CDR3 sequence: CASSLLQVGNQPQHF. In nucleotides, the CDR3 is TGTGCCAGCAGTTTATTACAGGTGGGCAATCAGCCCCAGCATTTT.

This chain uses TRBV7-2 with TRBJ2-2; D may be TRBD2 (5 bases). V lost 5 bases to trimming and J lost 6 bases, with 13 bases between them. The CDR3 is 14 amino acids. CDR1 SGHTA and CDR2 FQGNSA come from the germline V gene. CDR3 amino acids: CASSLAPSSGELFF. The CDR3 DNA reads TGTGCCAGCAGCCTGGCGCCTAGCTCCGGGGAGCTGTTTTTT.

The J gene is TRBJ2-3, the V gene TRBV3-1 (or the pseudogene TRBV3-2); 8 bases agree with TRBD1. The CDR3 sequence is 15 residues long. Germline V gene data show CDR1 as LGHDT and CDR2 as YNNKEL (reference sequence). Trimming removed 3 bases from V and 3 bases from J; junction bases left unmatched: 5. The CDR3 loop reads CASSHPGGGTDTQYF. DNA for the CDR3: TGTGCCAGCAGCCACCCAGGGGGCGGTACAGATACGCAGTATTTT.

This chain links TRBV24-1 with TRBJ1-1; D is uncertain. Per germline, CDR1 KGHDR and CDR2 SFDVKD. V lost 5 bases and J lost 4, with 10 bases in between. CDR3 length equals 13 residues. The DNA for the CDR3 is TGTGCCACCAGTGCCGGGCGGGGCACTGAAGCTTTCTTT. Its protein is CATSAGRGTEAFF.

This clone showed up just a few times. CDR3: CASSTRDSLIGYTF. CDR3 sequence (DNA): TGTGCCAGCAGCACAAGGGACAGCCTCATTGGCTACACCTTC. This chain joins TRBV9 and TRBJ1-2; 7 bases are shared with TRBD1. After removal of 4 bases from V and 7 bases from J, the junction contained 10 bases not matched to a gene. The germline V gene encodes CDR1 SGDLS and CDR2 YYNGEE. This CDR3 is built from 14 residues.

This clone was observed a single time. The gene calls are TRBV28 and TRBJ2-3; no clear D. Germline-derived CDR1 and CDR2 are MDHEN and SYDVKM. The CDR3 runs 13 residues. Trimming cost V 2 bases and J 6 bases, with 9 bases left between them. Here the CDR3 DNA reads TGTGCCAGCAGTTTAAACGCTCGGGATACGCAGTATTTT. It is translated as CASSLNARDTQYF.

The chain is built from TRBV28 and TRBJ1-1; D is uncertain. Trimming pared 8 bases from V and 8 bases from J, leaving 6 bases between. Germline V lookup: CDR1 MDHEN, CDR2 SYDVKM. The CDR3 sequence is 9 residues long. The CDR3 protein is CASVVEAFF. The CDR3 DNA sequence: TGTGCCAGCGTAGTGGAAGCTTTCTTT. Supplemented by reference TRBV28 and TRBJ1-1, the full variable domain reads DVKVTQSSRYLVKRTGEKVFLECVQDMDHENMFWYRQDPGLGLRLIYFSYDVKMKEKGDIPEGYSVSREKKERFSLILESASTNQTSMYLCASVVEAFFGQGTRLTVV.

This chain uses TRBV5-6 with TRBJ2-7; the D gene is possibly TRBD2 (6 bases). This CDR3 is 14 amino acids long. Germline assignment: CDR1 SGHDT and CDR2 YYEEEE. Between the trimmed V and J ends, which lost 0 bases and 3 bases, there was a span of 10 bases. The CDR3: CASSLGLGNYEQYV. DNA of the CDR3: TGTGCCAGCAGCTTGGGACTAGGTAACTACGAGCAGTACGTC.

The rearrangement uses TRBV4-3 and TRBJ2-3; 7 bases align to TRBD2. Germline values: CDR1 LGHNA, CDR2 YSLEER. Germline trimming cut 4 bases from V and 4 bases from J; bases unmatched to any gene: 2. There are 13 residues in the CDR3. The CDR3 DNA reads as TGCGCCAGCAGCCTTGGACTAGCAGATACGCAGTATTTT. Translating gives CASSLGLADTQYF.

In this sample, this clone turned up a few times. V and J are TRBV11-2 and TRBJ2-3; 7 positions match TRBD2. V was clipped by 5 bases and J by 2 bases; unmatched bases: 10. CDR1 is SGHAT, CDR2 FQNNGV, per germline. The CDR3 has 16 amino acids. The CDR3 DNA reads TGTGCCAGCAGCGTCACTGCCGGGGGGTACACAGATACGCAGTATTTT. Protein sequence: CASSVTAGGYTDTQYF.

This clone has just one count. The CDR3 nucleotides read TGTGCCAGCAGCCATCCGGGGGGGGGCCATGAAAAACTGTTTTTT. This codes for CASSHPGGGHEKLFF. V and J are TRBV3-1 (or the pseudogene TRBV3-2) and TRBJ1-4, with D possibly being TRBD1 (6 bases). Per the germline V gene, CDR1 is LGHDT and CDR2 is YNNKEL (reference sequence). This CDR3 comprises 15 residues. V dropped 3 bases and J dropped 6 bases, with 14 bases sitting between them.

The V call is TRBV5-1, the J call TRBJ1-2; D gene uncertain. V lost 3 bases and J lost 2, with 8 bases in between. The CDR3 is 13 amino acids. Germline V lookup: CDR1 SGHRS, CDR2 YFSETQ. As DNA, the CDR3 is TGCGCCAGCAGCTCCGACAAGAACTATGGCTACACCTTC. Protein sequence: CASSSDKNYGYTF.

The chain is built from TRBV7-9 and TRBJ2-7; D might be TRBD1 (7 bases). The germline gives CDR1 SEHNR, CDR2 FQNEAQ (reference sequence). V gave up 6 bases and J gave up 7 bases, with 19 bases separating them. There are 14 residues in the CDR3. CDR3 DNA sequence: TGTGCCAGCAGTCCTCTTGTTCAGGGGGGAGAGCAGTACTTC. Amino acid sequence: CASSPLVQGGEQYF.

In DNA, the CDR3 is TGTGCCAGCTCACCACGGTCCGGAGGGGCTGATGAAGCTTTCTTT. As protein: CASSPRSGGADEAFF. This chain links TRBV18 with TRBJ1-1; maybe TRBD1 (5 bases). The length of the CDR3 is 15 residues. Trimming shortened V by 1 base and J by 7 bases, and 16 bases separated the two germline ends. Germline V CDR1 and CDR2: KGHSH, LQKENI.